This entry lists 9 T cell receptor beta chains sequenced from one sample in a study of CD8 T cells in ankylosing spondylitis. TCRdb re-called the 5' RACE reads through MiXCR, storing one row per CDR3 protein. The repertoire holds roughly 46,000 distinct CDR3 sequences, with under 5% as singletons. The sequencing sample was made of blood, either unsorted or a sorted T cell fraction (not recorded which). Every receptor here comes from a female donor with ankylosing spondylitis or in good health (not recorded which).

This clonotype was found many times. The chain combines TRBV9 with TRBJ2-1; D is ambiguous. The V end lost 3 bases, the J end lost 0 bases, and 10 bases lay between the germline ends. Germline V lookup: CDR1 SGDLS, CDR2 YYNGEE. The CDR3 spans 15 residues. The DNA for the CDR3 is TGTGCCAGCAGCGAGACTCCCAACTCCTACAATGAGCAGTTCTTC. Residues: CASSETPNSYNEQFF.

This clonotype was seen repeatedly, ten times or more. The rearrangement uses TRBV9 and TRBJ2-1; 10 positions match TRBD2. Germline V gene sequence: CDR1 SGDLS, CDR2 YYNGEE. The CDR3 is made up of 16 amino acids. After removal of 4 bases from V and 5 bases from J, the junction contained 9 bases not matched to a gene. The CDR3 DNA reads TGTGCCAGCAGCTGGGGGGGGGGACTAGCGAACAATGAGCAGTTCTTC. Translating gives CASSWGGGLANNEQFF.

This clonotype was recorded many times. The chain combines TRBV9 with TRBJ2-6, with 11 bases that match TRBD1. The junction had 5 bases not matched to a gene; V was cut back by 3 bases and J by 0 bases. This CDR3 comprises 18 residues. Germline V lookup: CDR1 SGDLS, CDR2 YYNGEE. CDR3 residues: CASSASGTGGSGANVLTF. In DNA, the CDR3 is TGTGCCAGCAGCGCTTCCGGGACAGGGGGCTCTGGGGCCAACGTCCTGACTTTC.

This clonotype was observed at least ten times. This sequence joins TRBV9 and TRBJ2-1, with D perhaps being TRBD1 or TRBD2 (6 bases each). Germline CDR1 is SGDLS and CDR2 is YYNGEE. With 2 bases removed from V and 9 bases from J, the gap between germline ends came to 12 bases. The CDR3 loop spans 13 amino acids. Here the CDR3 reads CASSVPGAREQFF. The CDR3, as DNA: TGTGCCAGCAGCGTTCCGGGGGCGCGTGAGCAGTTCTTC.

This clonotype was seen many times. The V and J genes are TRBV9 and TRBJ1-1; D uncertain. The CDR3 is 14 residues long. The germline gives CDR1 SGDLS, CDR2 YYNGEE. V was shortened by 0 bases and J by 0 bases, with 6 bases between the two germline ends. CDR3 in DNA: TGTGCCAGCAGCGTAGATTGGGTGAACACTGAAGCTTTCTTT. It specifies CASSVDWVNTEAFF.

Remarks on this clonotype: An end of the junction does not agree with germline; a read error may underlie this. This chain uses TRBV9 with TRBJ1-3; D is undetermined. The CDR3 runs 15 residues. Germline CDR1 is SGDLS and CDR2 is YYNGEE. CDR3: CASTVGGNSENTIYF. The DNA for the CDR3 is TGTGCCAGCACCGTGGGCGGAAACTCTGAAAACACCATATATTTT.

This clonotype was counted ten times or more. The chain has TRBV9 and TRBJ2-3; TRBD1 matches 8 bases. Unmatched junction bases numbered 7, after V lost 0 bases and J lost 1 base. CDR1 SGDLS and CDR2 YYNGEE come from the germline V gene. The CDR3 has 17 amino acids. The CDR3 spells CASSVAPAGQGTDTQYF. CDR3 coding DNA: TGTGCCAGCAGCGTAGCTCCCGCGGGACAGGGCACAGATACGCAGTATTTT.

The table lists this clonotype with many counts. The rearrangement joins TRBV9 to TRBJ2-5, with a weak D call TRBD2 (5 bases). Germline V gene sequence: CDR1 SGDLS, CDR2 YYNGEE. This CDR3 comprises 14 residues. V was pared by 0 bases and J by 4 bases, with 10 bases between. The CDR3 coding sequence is TGTGCCAGCAGCGTAGACTGGAGGCCAGAGACCCAGTACTTC. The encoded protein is CASSVDWRPETQYF. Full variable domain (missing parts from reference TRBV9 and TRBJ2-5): DSGVTQTPKHLITATGQRVTLRCSPRSGDLSVYWYQQSLDQGLQFLIQYYNGEERAKGNILERFSAQQFPDLHSELNLSSLELGDSALYFCASSVDWRPETQYFGPGTRLLVL.

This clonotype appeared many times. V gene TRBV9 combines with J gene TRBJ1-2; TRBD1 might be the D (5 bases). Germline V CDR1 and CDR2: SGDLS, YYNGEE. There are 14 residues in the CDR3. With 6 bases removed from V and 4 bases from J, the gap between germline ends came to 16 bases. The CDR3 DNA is TGTGCCAGCACCCTCAGGGTAGGGAGCTATGGCTACACCTTC. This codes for CASTLRVGSYGYTF. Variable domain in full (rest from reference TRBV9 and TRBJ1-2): DSGVTQTPKHLITATGQRVTLRCSPRSGDLSVYWYQQSLDQGLQFLIQYYNGEERAKGNILERFSAQQFPDLHSELNLSSLELGDSALYFCASTLRVGSYGYTFGSGTRLTVV.